This paragraph reports one T cell receptor (beta chain). This record belongs to a study of blood T cell repertoires in COVID-19. The wider study: Italy, Spain and the United States were the sources of the convalescent and acute COVID-19 samples. Sample material is recorded as cDNA or gDNA derived from T cells, B-cell-depleted T cells, or PBMCs.

Germline V gives CDR1 KGHSH, CDR2 LQKENI. V lost 6 bases and J 0 bases, leaving 12 bases between the germline ends. This CDR3 comprises 14 residues. TCRdb's copy holds only in-frame clones and misses some; the assay was immunoSEQ multiplex PCR. Among some 370,000 clones listed, roughly 90% were seen once. Material: peripheral blood. V and J are TRBV18 and TRBJ2-7; D might be TRBD1 (6 bases). The receptor's source is a man between 18 and 29 years old with active or convalescent COVID-19. This CDR3 is CASSRDTTSYEQYF. The DNA for the CDR3 is TGTGCCAGCTCTCGGGACACGACCTCCTACGAGCAGTACTTC. Drawing the rest from reference TRBV18 and TRBJ2-7, the complete variable domain is NAGVMQNPRHLVRRRGQEARLRCSPMKGHSHVYWYRQLPEEGLKFMVYLQKENIIDESGMPKERFSAEFPKEGPSILRIQQVVRGDSAAYFCASSRDTTSYEQYFGPGTRLTVT.